This entry lists 27 T cell receptor beta chains sequenced from one sample in a study of human T cells and chemical hapten exposure. TCRdb reprocessed the RACE reads with MiXCR, giving one entry per CDR3 protein. The table includes over 60,000 distinct CDR3 sequences, 10% to 13% detected once. Time point defined: patch test 2, 6 weeks after DPC sensitization. Documented treatment: therapeutic diphenylcyclopropenone sensitization with weekly scalp DPC. The sample here was whole blood, taken in connection with sensitization to the hapten diphenylcyclopropenone (DPC). These receptors were collected from a woman aged 45 to 65 with alopecia areata. Some clones in this sample may be carry-over from other donors' samples.

The table lists this clonotype with many counts. The gene calls are TRBV11-2 and TRBJ2-7; TRBD1 matches 8 bases. The CDR3 runs to 15 residues. CDR1 and CDR2 (germline): SGHAT, FQNNGV. The V and J ends lost 5 bases and 2 bases, in that order; junction bases with no gene match: 8. The CDR3 DNA sequence: TGTGCCAGCAGCCTCCAGGGGGCAGGCGCCTACGAGCAGTACTTC. Its translation is CASSLQGAGAYEQYF.

This clonotype was counted many times. This rearrangement joins TRBV7-8 to TRBJ2-2; either TRBD1 or TRBD2 may supply D (5 bases each). The V gene's germline CDR1 is SGHVS and CDR2 FQNEAQ. The CDR3 consists of 16 residues. With 6 bases removed from V and 4 bases from J, the gap between germline ends came to 18 bases. The CDR3 DNA follows: TGTGCCAGCAGATACCCCCCTTTTGGGGGCACCGGGGAGCTGTTTTTT. It specifies CASRYPPFGGTGELFF.

This clonotype occurred many times. The chain uses TRBV5-5 and TRBJ2-7; D is unclear. Germline V lookup: CDR1 SGHKS, CDR2 YYEKEE (reference sequence). The CDR3 extends over 12 amino acids. Trimming cost V 0 bases and J 3 bases, with 4 bases left between them. The DNA of the CDR3 is TGTGCCAGCAGCTTGGAGGTCTACGAGCAGTACTTC. Its protein is CASSLEVYEQYF.

This clonotype appeared many times. This chain connects TRBV11-1 to TRBJ2-2; D unresolved. The CDR3 is made up of 15 amino acids. V lost 0 bases, J lost 1 base, and 6 bases lay in between. Germline loops: CDR1 SGHAT, CDR2 FQDESV (reference sequence). The CDR3 loop is CASSLAAVNTGELFF. The CDR3 DNA sequence: TGTGCCAGCAGCTTAGCAGCAGTGAACACCGGGGAGCTGTTTTTT.

This clonotype has at least ten counts. The rearrangement uses TRBV6-4 and TRBJ2-2; no clear D gene. This CDR3 spans 14 amino acids. V was shortened by 5 bases and J by 1 base, with 8 bases between the two germline ends. The germline gives CDR1 MRHNA, CDR2 SNTAGT. In DNA, the CDR3 is TGTGCCAGCAGTCAGGCGTGGAACACCGGGGAGCTGTTTTTT. Amino acids: CASSQAWNTGELFF.

This clonotype was counted many times. The chain combines TRBV2 with TRBJ2-7, with D possibly TRBD2 on 6 matching bases. CDR3 length: 19 residues. The germline V gene encodes CDR1 SNHLY and CDR2 FYNNEI. V lost 4 bases, J lost 2 bases, and 27 bases lay in between. The CDR3 DNA is TGTGCCAGCAGTGTTCCTGCGTATTCCCTAGCGAGAAAAACCTACGAGCAGTACTTC. This translates into CASSVPAYSLARKTYEQYF.

This clonotype was detected many times. The V gene is TRBV7-8, the J gene TRBJ2-2; D gene uncertain. V was pared by 3 bases and J by 8 bases, with 4 bases between. The CDR3 is 11 amino acids. Germline loops: CDR1 SGHVS, CDR2 FQNEAQ. The chain's CDR3 is CASSLTGELFF. The CDR3 DNA reads as TGTGCCAGCAGCTTGACGGGGGAGCTGTTTTTT. The full variable domain, its missing parts supplied by reference TRBV7-8 and TRBJ2-2, is GAGVSQSPRYKVAKRGQDVALRCDPISGHVSLFWYQQALGQGPEFLTYFQNEAQLDKSGLPSDRFFAERPEGSVSTLKIQRTQQEDSAVYLCASSLTGELFFGEGSRLTVL.

This clonotype has at least ten counts. This chain joins TRBV28 and TRBJ2-5, with 8 bases identical to TRBD2. The V gene end was trimmed by 5 bases and the J gene end by 5 bases; junction bases not matched to a gene: 10. The CDR3 consists of 15 residues. Germline CDR1 is MDHEN and CDR2 is SYDVKM. As DNA, the CDR3 is TGTGCCAGCAGTCCACAGGGACTAGTGGTTGAGACCCAGTACTTC. This encodes CASSPQGLVVETQYF.

At least ten counts were recorded for this clonotype. The chain employs TRBV3-1 and TRBJ2-5; TRBD2 matches 14 bases. This CDR3 has 15 residues. In germline, CDR1 is LGHDT, CDR2 YNNKEL (reference sequence). After removal of 3 bases from V and 8 bases from J, the junction contained 5 bases not matched to a gene. CDR3 protein: CASSHGGLAGETQYF. The CDR3 DNA reads as TGTGCCAGCAGCCATGGGGGACTAGCGGGAGAAACCCAGTACTTC.

This clonotype was observed at least ten times. An end of the junction differs from the germline gene, which may be a read error. This chain uses TRBV29-1 with TRBJ1-5; 9 nucleotides line up with TRBD1. This CDR3 has 15 amino acids. In germline, CDR1 is SQVTM, CDR2 ANQGSEA. This CDR3 reads CSVEGTGKCNQPQHF. CDR3 nucleotide sequence: TGCAGCGTGGAAGGGACAGGGAAGTGCAATCAGCCCCAGCATTTT.

Only a few counts were recorded for this clonotype. This sequence joins TRBV5-1 and TRBJ2-1, with 11 bases lining up with TRBD2. The CDR3 spans 18 residues. Germline assignment: CDR1 SGHRS and CDR2 YFSETQ. The junction had 8 bases not matched to a gene; V was cut back by 3 bases and J by 0 bases. CDR3 coding DNA: TGCGCCAGCAGCTGGCGACTAGCGGGACGCAGCTCCTACAATGAGCAGTTCTTC. This encodes CASSWRLAGRSSYNEQFF.

This clonotype appeared many times. Written as DNA, the CDR3 is TGTGCCAGCACCCTCTCTGGGGCCAACGTCCTGACTTTC. Protein: CASTLSGANVLTF. The rearrangement links TRBV11-2 to TRBJ2-6; D is undetermined. The CDR3 has 13 amino acids. In germline, CDR1 is SGHAT, CDR2 FQNNGV. Trimming took 7 bases from V and 0 from J, leaving 4 bases between them.

This clonotype was counted at least ten times. The chain carries TRBV6-6 and TRBJ2-3, with TRBD2 matching over 10 bases. Germline V gives CDR1 MNHNY, CDR2 SVGAGI (reference sequence). With V trimmed by 5 bases and J by 3 bases, 2 bases remained unmatched. CDR3 length: 14 residues. CDR3 DNA: TGTGCCAGCAGTCCGGGACTAGCGACAGATACGCAGTATTTT. Translation: CASSPGLATDTQYF.

This chain uses TRBV5-8 with TRBJ1-2; D unresolved. The CDR3 loop spans 13 amino acids. Trimming took off 5 bases at V and 3 bases at J, with 11 bases between the two ends. CDR1 and CDR2 from the germline V gene are SGHTS and YDEGEE. CDR3 coding DNA: TGTGCCAGCAGTCTATGGCGGGACTATGGCTACACCTTC. Translation gives CASSLWRDYGYTF.

The sample holds many counts of this clonotype. This sequence joins TRBV5-1 and TRBJ2-7; 10 bases fit TRBD2. The V segment lost 0 bases and the J segment 12 bases; nucleotides outside the gene matches: 12. There are 15 residues in the CDR3. Germline lookup yields CDR1 SGHRS and CDR2 YFSETQ. CDR3 in amino acids: CASSLDPGLADLRYF. For the CDR3, the DNA is TGCGCCAGCAGCTTGGACCCTGGACTAGCGGACCTTAGGTACTTC.

Only a few counts were recorded for this clonotype. The chain joins TRBV9 to TRBJ2-2; D might be TRBD1 or TRBD2, each matching 5 bases. The length of the CDR3 is 15 residues. The germline V gene has CDR1 SGDLS and CDR2 YYNGEE. Trimming took 0 bases from V and 6 from J, leaving 12 bases between them. CDR3 loop: CASSVEGRLAGELFF. Here the CDR3 DNA reads TGTGCCAGCAGCGTAGAGGGGAGATTAGCCGGGGAGCTGTTTTTT. Drawing the rest from reference TRBV9 and TRBJ2-2, the complete variable domain is DSGVTQTPKHLITATGQRVTLRCSPRSGDLSVYWYQQSLDQGLQFLIQYYNGEERAKGNILERFSAQQFPDLHSELNLSSLELGDSALYFCASSVEGRLAGELFFGEGSRLTVL.

In its sample, this clonotype was seen a few times. The J gene is TRBJ2-2, the V gene TRBV6-2 or TRBV6-3, with D perhaps matching TRBD2 (6 bases). V was trimmed by 3 bases and J by 5 bases, leaving 13 bases between them. CDR3 size: 15 residues. Germline CDR1 reads MNHEY; CDR2 reads SVGEGT. DNA for the CDR3: TGTGCCAGCAGTTATGACGTCGCGGGAACCGGGGAGCTGTTTTTT. This codes for CASSYDVAGTGELFF.

This rearrangement joins TRBV9 to TRBJ1-5; TRBD1 matches at 7 bases. There are 16 residues in the CDR3. Germline-derived CDR1 and CDR2 are SGDLS and YYNGEE. V lost 4 bases and J lost 4; bases outside the gene matches: 11. CDR3 in DNA: TGTGCCAGCAGCCATGGCGGGGACAGTCGTAATCAGCCCCAGCATTTT. It codes for CASSHGGDSRNQPQHF.

This clonotype was seen ten or more times. The chain recombines TRBV4-1 with TRBJ2-5, with D maybe TRBD1 (6 bases). The V gene lost 1 base and the J gene lost 5 bases, with 14 bases spanning the gap. The CDR3 runs 15 residues. Germline V gives CDR1 MGHRA, CDR2 YSYEKL. The CDR3: CASSQASGGRETQYF. The CDR3 DNA is TGCGCCAGCAGCCAAGCTTCTGGGGGCAGGGAGACCCAGTACTTC.

V is TRBV9 and J is TRBJ2-7; D remains unclear. There are 14 residues in the CDR3. V dropped 0 bases and J dropped 4 bases, with 11 bases sitting between them. Germline V gives CDR1 SGDLS, CDR2 YYNGEE. The CDR3 coding sequence is TGTGCCAGCAGCGTAGTGTCAGAAGCTTACGAGCAGTACTTC. Its protein is CASSVVSEAYEQYF.

This clonotype was found many times. The V and J genes are TRBV12-3 or TRBV12-4 and TRBJ2-1, with 8 bases identical to TRBD2. The CDR3 consists of 15 residues. After removal of 2 bases from V and 7 bases from J, the junction contained 7 bases not matched to a gene. This chain's CDR3 is CASSLTTSGLNEQFF. Written as DNA, the CDR3 is TGTGCCAGCAGTTTAACAACTAGCGGACTTAATGAGCAGTTCTTC.

This clonotype was found a few times. This chain connects TRBV29-1 to TRBJ2-2; TRBD1 might be the D (6 bases). CDR1 is SQVTM, CDR2 ANQGSEA, per germline. V was cut by 3 bases and J by 6 bases, with 14 bases left in between. The CDR3 sequence is 14 residues long. The CDR3 nucleotides are TGCAGCGTTGAGCCCAGGGGAATACCCGGGGAGCTGTTTTTT. Translating it yields CSVEPRGIPGELFF.

With regard to this clonotype: A much bigger clone sits one base away, suggesting this may be a read error. The V gene is TRBV11-2, the J gene TRBJ2-1, with D possibly matching TRBD2 (5 bases). V shed 4 bases and J shed 2 bases, with 15 bases lying between them. The CDR3 extends over 16 amino acids. From germline, CDR1 is SGHAT and CDR2 FQNNGV. CDR3 residues: CASSSTASRPYNEQFF. The CDR3 DNA follows: TGTGCCAGCAGCTCCACTGCTAGCCGACCCTACAATGAGCAGTTCTTC. Drawing the rest from reference TRBV11-2 and TRBJ2-1, the complete variable domain is EAGVAQSPRYKIIEKRQSVAFWCNPISGHATLYWYQQILGQGPKLLIQFQNNGVVDDSQLPKDRFSAERLKGVDSTLKIQPAKLEDSAVYLCASSSTASRPYNEQFFGPGTRLTVL.

The chain combines TRBV18 with TRBJ1-5; tentatively, D is TRBD1 (6 bases). The CDR3 length is 14 residues. The V end was cut by 5 bases, the J end by 3 bases, with 11 bases between. In germline, CDR1 is KGHSH, CDR2 LQKENI. Written as DNA, the CDR3 is TGTGCCAGCTCAGGCACAGGGAACAATCAGCCCCAGCATTTT. It yields the protein CASSGTGNNQPQHF.

V gene TRBV2 combines with J gene TRBJ1-5, with a weak D call TRBD1 (5 bases). Germline V gene sequence: CDR1 SNHLY, CDR2 FYNNEI. V was trimmed by 5 bases and J by 0 bases, leaving 11 bases between them. CDR3 size: 15 residues. The DNA for the CDR3 is TGTGCCAGCAGTCACTGGGACGGTAGCAATCAGCCCCAGCATTTT. The encoded protein is CASSHWDGSNQPQHF. The full variable domain, rest sourced from reference TRBV2 and TRBJ1-5, is EPEVTQTPSHQVTQMGQEVILRCVPISNHLYFYWYRQILGQKVEFLVSFYNNEISEKSEIFDDQFSVERPDGSNFTLKIRSTKLEDSAMYFCASSHWDGSNQPQHFGDGTRLSIL.

Many counts were recorded for this clonotype. V gene TRBV19 combines with J gene TRBJ1-5; 8 positions match TRBD1. The germline gives CDR1 LNHDA, CDR2 SQIVND (reference sequence). This CDR3 contains 16 residues. V shed 9 bases and J 3 bases; nucleotides not matched to a gene: 13. DNA of the CDR3: TGTGCCAGCACTCCTCTCAGGGGGCGAAACAATCAGCCCCAGCATTTT. Amino acid sequence: CASTPLRGRNNQPQHF.

V usage is TRBV3-1 and J usage is TRBJ2-6; D might be TRBD2 (6 bases). V dropped 2 bases and J dropped 1 base, with 12 bases sitting between them. The CDR3 contains 17 residues. Germline loops: CDR1 LGHDT, CDR2 YNNKEL (reference sequence). CDR3 region: CASSQRGLLSGANVLTF. The CDR3 DNA sequence: TGTGCCAGCAGCCAACGGGGACTTCTATCTGGGGCCAACGTCCTGACTTTC.